Listed here are 17 T cell receptor beta chains from one sample, sequenced in a study of a mutant IDH1 vaccine in newly diagnosed glioma. TCRdb's table, derived via immunoSEQ multiplex PCR, lists solely in-frame clones and lacks some. The sample carries some 49,000 clones, less than 85% recorded once. The antigens these receptors bind are not known. Time point here: week 47, end of study. With topical imiquimod, each dose of the vaccine consisted of 300 ug of mutant IDH1 20-mer peptide. The sequencing here drew on PBMCs, taken from a glioma patient whose treatment included an IDH1 peptide vaccine. All receptors derive from a middle-aged woman with glioma. Some clones in this sample may be carry-over from other donors' samples.

This clone rates as large. J is TRBJ1-1 and V is TRBV14; no definite D call. The CDR3 is 14 residues long. The V end was cut by 1 base, the J end by 5 bases, with 11 bases between. Germline lookup yields CDR1 SGHDN and CDR2 FVKESK. As DNA, the CDR3 is TGTGCCAGCAGCCAAGCGCTAAGAGGGACTGAAGCTTTCTTT. It codes for CASSQALRGTEAFF.

The chain links TRBV7-9 to TRBJ1-1, with D possibly TRBD1 on 5 matching bases. The CDR3 has 14 residues. Trimming removed 5 bases at V and 4 bases at J, with 14 bases between. Germline-derived CDR1 and CDR2 are SEHNR and FQNEAQ (reference sequence). CDR3 DNA sequence: TGTGCCAGCAGCGTGGGGCCGCCAGGCACTGAAGCTTTCTTT. The encoded protein is CASSVGPPGTEAFF.

V is TRBV5-1 and J is TRBJ2-3; no firm D call. Germline-derived CDR1 and CDR2 are SGHRS and YFSETQ. The ends were cut back, 2 bases at V and 0 bases at J, with 13 bases in the middle. This CDR3 contains 16 residues. The CDR3 DNA reads as TGCGCCAGCAGCTTAAGTTCGGGCCTCAGCACAGATACGCAGTATTTT. Amino acid sequence: CASSLSSGLSTDTQYF.

This clone was picked up one time. The V gene is TRBV30, the J gene TRBJ1-2; tentative D call: TRBD1 (5 bases). The germline gives CDR1 GTSNPN, CDR2 SVGIG (reference sequence). Trimming shortened V by 2 bases and J by 9 bases, and 19 bases separated the two germline ends. The CDR3 runs to 14 residues. CDR3 nucleotide sequence: TGTGCCTGGAGTTCACCTCAACCAGGGACGAGCTACACCTTC. Protein sequence: CAWSSPQPGTSYTF.

This clone was seen once. The V and J genes are TRBV5-1 and TRBJ1-4; 9 bases align to TRBD1. This CDR3 comprises 15 residues. The V segment lost 5 bases and the J segment 5 bases; nucleotides outside the gene matches: 7. Germline V lookup: CDR1 SGHRS, CDR2 YFSETQ. This CDR3 is CASRPPGTGNEKLFF. For the CDR3, the DNA is TGCGCCAGCAGACCACCCGGGACAGGGAATGAAAAACTGTTTTTT.

The chain joins TRBV5-1 to TRBJ2-1, with D unclear. CDR3 length: 15 amino acids. The V gene's germline CDR1 is SGHRS and CDR2 YFSETQ. V lost 4 bases, J lost 3 bases, and 14 bases lay in between. This CDR3 reads CASSPTPDIYNEQFF. The CDR3 DNA follows: TGCGCCAGCAGCCCGACTCCCGATATCTACAATGAGCAGTTCTTC.

The chain is built from TRBV5-1 and TRBJ1-6, with D perhaps TRBD1 (5 bases). The CDR3 consists of 18 residues. V lost 4 bases, J lost 7 bases, and 24 bases lay in between. Per germline, CDR1 SGHRS and CDR2 YFSETQ. CDR3 amino acids: CASSALSGTPGPNSPLHF. In nucleotides, the CDR3 is TGCGCCAGCAGCGCCCTTTCCGGGACGCCGGGCCCGAATTCACCCCTCCACTTT.

This clone was counted a single time. This chain connects TRBV30 to TRBJ1-5; D might be TRBD1 (5 bases). CDR3 length: 14 amino acids. Per the germline V gene, CDR1 is GTSNPN and CDR2 is SVGIG (reference sequence). Trimming took off 5 bases at V and 2 bases at J, with 13 bases between the two ends. Written as DNA, the CDR3 is TGTGCCTGGGCCTCCGGGGCCGGCAATCAGCCCCAGCATTTT. Its protein product is CAWASGAGNQPQHF.

The chain links TRBV15 to TRBJ2-1; the match to TRBD2 covers 16 bases. CDR3 length: 16 residues. Germline values: CDR1 LNHNV, CDR2 YYDKDF (reference sequence). V was pared by 0 bases and J by 8 bases, with 1 base of the junction left unmatched. The CDR3 sequence is CATSREGLAGGHEQFF. CDR3 DNA sequence: TGTGCCACCAGCAGAGAGGGACTAGCGGGGGGGCATGAGCAGTTCTTC.

The chain uses TRBV2 and TRBJ2-5; D perhaps matches TRBD1 (5 bases). This CDR3 region has 13 residues. Per germline, CDR1 SNHLY and CDR2 FYNNEI. Between the trimmed V and J ends, which lost 6 bases and 1 base, there was a span of 9 bases. The CDR3 DNA is TGTGCCAGCAGACGACAGCTCCAAGAGACCCAGTACTTC. This translates into CASRRQLQETQYF.

This clone was detected only a few times. The chain uses TRBV30 and TRBJ1-5; TRBD1 matches 10 bases. Trimming removed 3 bases from V and 5 bases from J; junction bases left unmatched: 7. Germline CDR1 is GTSNPN and CDR2 is SVGIG (reference sequence). The CDR3 extends over 15 amino acids. The CDR3 sequence: CAWRSAGTGDQPQHF. The CDR3, as DNA: TGTGCCTGGAGGAGTGCCGGGACAGGGGATCAGCCCCAGCATTTT.

The chain carries TRBV19 and TRBJ1-4; D is uncertain. The length of the CDR3 is 15 residues. Trimming shortened V by 3 bases and J by 6 bases, and 14 bases separated the two germline ends. Germline CDR1 is LNHDA and CDR2 is SQIVND (reference sequence). CDR3 sequence reads: CASSMGRFGYEKLFF. In DNA form, the CDR3 reads TGTGCCAGTAGTATGGGCAGGTTTGGATATGAAAAACTGTTTTTT.

The chain recombines TRBV7-9 with TRBJ2-1; 9 bases agree with TRBD1. Germline V lookup: CDR1 SEHNR, CDR2 FQNEAQ (reference sequence). J gave up 5 bases and V 4 bases, and 9 bases lay outside the gene matches. The CDR3 covers 16 residues. CDR3 nucleotides: TGTGCCAGCAGCTCCTACACAGGGGGCGCCCACAATGAGCAGTTCTTC. This encodes CASSSYTGGAHNEQFF.

The gene calls are TRBV4-1 and TRBJ1-5, with D possibly matching TRBD1 (6 bases). V was shortened by 2 bases and J by 2 bases, with 13 bases between the two germline ends. CDR1 and CDR2 (germline): MGHRA, YSYEKL. This CDR3 has 16 residues. The CDR3 nucleotides are TGCGCCAGCAGCCAAAAAGGGGGACCTCGCAATCAGCCCCAGCATTTT. Translating gives CASSQKGGPRNQPQHF.

The chain couples TRBV6-5 to TRBJ1-5; D call uncertain. This CDR3 region has 15 residues. The germline CDR1 and CDR2 sequences are MNHEY and SVGAGI. V lost 6 bases and J lost 6, with 18 bases in between. CDR3 sequence (DNA): TGTGCCAGCAGACCCGAGACGGGGTTACGTCAGCCCCAGCATTTT. Translating it yields CASRPETGLRQPQHF.

The V and J genes are TRBV4-1 and TRBJ2-2, with 9 nucleotides matching TRBD1. The CDR3 is made up of 15 amino acids. V trimming: 2 bases; J trimming: 5 bases; junction bases outside the gene matches: 3. Germline lookup yields CDR1 MGHRA and CDR2 YSYEKL. DNA of the CDR3: TGCGCCAGCAGCCAAAGGGACAGGGAAACCGGGGAGCTGTTTTTT. This gives the protein CASSQRDRETGELFF.

This chain uses TRBV7-8 with TRBJ2-6; D uncertain. The CDR3 is made up of 15 amino acids. Trimming stripped 6 bases from V and 1 base from J, with 10 bases between. CDR1 and CDR2 (germline): SGHVS, FQNEAQ. The CDR3 region is CASSTTVSGANVLTF. Written as DNA, the CDR3 is TGTGCCAGCAGTACGACGGTGTCTGGGGCCAACGTCCTGACTTTC.